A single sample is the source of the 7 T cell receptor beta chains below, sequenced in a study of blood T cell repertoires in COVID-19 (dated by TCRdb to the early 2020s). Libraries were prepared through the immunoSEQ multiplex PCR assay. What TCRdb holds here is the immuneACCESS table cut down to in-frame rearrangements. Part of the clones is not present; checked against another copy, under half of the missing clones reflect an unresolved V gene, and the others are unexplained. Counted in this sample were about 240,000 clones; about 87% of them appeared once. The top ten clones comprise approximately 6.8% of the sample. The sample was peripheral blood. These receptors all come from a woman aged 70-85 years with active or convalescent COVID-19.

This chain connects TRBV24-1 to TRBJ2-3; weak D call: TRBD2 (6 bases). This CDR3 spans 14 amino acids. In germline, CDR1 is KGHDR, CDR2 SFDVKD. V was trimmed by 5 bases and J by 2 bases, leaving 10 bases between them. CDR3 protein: CATSVTGDTDTQYF. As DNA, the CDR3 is TGTGCCACCAGTGTGACGGGGGACACAGATACGCAGTATTTT.

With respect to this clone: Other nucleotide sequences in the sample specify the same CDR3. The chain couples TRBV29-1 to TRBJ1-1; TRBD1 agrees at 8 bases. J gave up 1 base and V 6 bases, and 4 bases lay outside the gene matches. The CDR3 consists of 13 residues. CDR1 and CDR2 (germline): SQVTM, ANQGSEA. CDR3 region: CSVGQGANTEAFF. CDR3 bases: TGCAGCGTGGGGCAGGGGGCGAACACTGAAGCTTTCTTT. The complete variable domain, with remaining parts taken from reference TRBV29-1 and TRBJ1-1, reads SAVISQKPSRDICQRGTSLTIQCQVDSQVTMMFWYRQQPGQSLTLIATANQGSEATYESGFVIDKFPISRPNLTFSTLTVSNMSPEDSSIYLCSVGQGANTEAFFGQGTRLTVV.

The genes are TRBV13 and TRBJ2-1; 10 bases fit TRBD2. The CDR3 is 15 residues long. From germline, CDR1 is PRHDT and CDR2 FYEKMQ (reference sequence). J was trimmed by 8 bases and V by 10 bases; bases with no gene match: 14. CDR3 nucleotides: TGTGCCACCCTACTAGCGGGGCTGGGGGGGCATGAGCAGTTCTTC. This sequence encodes CATLLAGLGGHEQFF.

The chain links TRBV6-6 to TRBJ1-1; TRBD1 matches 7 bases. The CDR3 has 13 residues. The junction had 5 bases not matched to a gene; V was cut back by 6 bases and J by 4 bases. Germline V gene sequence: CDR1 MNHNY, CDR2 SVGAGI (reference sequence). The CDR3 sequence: CASSFRQGTEAFF. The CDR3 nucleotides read TGTGCCAGCAGCTTTAGACAGGGCACTGAAGCTTTCTTT.

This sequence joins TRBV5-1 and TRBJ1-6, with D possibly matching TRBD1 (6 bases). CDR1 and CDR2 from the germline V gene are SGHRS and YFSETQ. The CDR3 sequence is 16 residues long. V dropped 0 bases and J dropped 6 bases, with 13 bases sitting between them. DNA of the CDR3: TGCGCCAGCAGCTTGGAACCCGGCAGGGGTAATTCACCCCTCCACTTT. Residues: CASSLEPGRGNSPLHF.

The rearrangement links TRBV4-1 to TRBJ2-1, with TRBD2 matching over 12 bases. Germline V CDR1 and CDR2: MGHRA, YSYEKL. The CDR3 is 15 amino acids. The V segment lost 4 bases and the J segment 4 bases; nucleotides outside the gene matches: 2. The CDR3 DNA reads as TGCGCCAGCAGCCTCACTAGCGGGGGGTACAATGAGCAGTTCTTC. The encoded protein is CASSLTSGGYNEQFF.

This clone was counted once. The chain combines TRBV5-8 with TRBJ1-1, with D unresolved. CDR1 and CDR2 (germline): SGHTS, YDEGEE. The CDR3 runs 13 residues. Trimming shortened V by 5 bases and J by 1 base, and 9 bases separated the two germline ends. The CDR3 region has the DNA TGTGCCAGCAGGGGCGCAGGGAACACTGAAGCTTTCTTT. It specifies CASRGAGNTEAFF.